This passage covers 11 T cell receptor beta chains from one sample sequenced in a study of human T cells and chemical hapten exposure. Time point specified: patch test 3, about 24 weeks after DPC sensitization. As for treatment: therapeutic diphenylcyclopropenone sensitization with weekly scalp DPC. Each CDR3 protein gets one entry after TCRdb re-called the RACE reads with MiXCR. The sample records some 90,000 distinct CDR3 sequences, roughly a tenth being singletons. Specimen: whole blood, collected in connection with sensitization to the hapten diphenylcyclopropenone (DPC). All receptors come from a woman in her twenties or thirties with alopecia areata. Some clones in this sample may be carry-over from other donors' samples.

CDR3 nucleotides: TGCGCCAGCAGCTTGGGGTCCGGGCAGGGGCAATACGAGCAGTACGTC. Its translation is CASSLGSGQGQYEQYV. The rearrangement links TRBV5-1 to TRBJ2-7; possible D gene TRBD1, 6 bases. Between the trimmed V and J ends, which lost 0 bases and 4 bases, there was a span of 17 bases. The CDR3 extends over 16 amino acids. Germline V gene data show CDR1 as SGHRS and CDR2 as YFSETQ.

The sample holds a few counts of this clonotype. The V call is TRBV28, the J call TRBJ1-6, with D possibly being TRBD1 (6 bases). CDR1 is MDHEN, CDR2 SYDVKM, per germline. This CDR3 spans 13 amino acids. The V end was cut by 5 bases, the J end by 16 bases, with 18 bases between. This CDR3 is CASSDATTGLLHF. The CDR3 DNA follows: TGTGCCAGCAGTGACGCCACTACAGGGCTTCTCCACTTT.

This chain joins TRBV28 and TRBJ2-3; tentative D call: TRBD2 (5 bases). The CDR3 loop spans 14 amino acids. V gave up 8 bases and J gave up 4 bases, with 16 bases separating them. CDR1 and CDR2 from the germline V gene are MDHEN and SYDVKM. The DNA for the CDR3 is TGTGCCAGCCGGGAAGGCGGGTTCTCAGATACGCAGTATTTT. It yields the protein CASREGGFSDTQYF.

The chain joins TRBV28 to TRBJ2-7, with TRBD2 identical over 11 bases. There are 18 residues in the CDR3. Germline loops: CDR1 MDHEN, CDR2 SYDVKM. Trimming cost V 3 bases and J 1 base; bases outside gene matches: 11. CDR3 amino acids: CASSFRKTSGIGSYEQYF. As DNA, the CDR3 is TGTGCCAGCAGTTTCCGTAAGACTAGCGGGATAGGGTCCTACGAGCAGTACTTC.

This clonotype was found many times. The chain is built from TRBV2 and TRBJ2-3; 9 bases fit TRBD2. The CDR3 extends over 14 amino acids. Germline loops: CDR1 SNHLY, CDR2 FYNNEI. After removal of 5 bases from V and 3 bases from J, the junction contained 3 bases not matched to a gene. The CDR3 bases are TGTGCCAGCAGTCGACTAGCGGTTACAGATACGCAGTATTTT. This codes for CASSRLAVTDTQYF.

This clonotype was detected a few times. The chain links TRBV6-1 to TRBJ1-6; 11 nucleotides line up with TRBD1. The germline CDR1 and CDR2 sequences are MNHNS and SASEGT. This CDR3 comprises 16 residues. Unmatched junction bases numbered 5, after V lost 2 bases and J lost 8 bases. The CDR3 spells CASSEFPGQGDSPLHF. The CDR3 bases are TGTGCCAGCAGTGAATTCCCGGGACAGGGGGATTCACCCCTCCACTTT.

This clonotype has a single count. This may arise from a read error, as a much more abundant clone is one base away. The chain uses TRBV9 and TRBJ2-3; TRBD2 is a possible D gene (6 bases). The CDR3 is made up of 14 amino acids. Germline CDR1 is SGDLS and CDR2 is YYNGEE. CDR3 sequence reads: CASSGTGGTETQYF. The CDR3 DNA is TGTGCCAGCAGCGGGACCGGGGGTACAGAAACGCAGTATTTT.

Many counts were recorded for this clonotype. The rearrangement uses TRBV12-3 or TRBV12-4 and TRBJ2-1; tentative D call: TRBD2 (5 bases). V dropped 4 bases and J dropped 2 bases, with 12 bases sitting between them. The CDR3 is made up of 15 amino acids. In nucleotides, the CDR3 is TGTGCCAGCAGTTCTCCCATCGGGGCCTACAATGAGCAGTTCTTC. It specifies CASSSPIGAYNEQFF.

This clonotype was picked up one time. The CDR3 region is CSARGRGAPGRRETQYF. In nucleotides, the CDR3 is TGCAGTGCTAGAGGCCGCGGGGCTCCGGGCAGGAGAGAGACCCAGTACTTC. This chain joins TRBV20-1 and TRBJ2-5; D might be TRBD2 (6 bases). The CDR3 loop spans 17 amino acids. Trimming stripped 1 base from V and 4 bases from J, with 22 bases between. Germline V CDR1 and CDR2: DFQATT, SNEGSKA (reference sequence).

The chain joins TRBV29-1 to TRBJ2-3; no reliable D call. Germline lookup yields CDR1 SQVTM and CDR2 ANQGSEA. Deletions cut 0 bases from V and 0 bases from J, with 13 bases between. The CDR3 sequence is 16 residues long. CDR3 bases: TGCAGCGTTGAAGATAAGAGTAGTTGGAGCACAGATACGCAGTATTTT. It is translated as CSVEDKSSWSTDTQYF.

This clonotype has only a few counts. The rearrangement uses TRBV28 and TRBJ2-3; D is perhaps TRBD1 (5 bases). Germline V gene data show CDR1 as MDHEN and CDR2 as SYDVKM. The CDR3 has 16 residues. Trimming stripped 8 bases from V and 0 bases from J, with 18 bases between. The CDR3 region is CASPPTVGSSTDTQYF. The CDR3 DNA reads TGTGCCAGCCCCCCGACAGTCGGGTCAAGCACAGATACGCAGTATTTT. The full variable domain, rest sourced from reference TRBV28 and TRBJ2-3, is DVKVTQSSRYLVKRTGEKVFLECVQDMDHENMFWYRQDPGLGLRLIYFSYDVKMKEKGDIPEGYSVSREKKERFSLILESASTNQTSMYLCASPPTVGSSTDTQYFGPGTRLTVL.